The 16 T cell receptor beta chains listed next were all sequenced from one sample in a study of shared clonotypes between healthy human individuals. Clones were sequenced by immunoSEQ multiplex PCR, and TCRdb holds only the in-frame ones, with some missing. The sample comprises millions of clones, about 92% of which are singletons, and about 0.39% rests with the top ten. The sequenced sample was naive CD4+ T cells from PBMCs. Subset described: CD45RA+ positively selected. The receptor set was obtained from a man younger than 30 in good health. Some clones in this sample may be carry-over from other donors' samples.

The chain couples TRBV7-9 to TRBJ2-7; the D is unclear. Trimming stripped 2 bases from V and 9 bases from J, with 14 bases between. CDR1 and CDR2 from the germline V gene are SEHNR and FQNEAQ (reference sequence). CDR3 length: 13 residues. CDR3 in amino acids: CASSLPSYNGQYF. Here the CDR3 DNA reads TGTGCCAGCAGCTTACCTAGTTACAACGGGCAGTACTTC.

The rearrangement links TRBV4-1 to TRBJ2-3, with TRBD1 matching over 8 bases. Germline V gene lookup returns CDR1 MGHRA and CDR2 YSYEKL. CDR3 length equals 16 residues. Trimming cost V 3 bases and J 3 bases; bases outside gene matches: 8. The CDR3 here is CASSHLDRAATDTQYF. The CDR3 region has the DNA TGCGCCAGCAGCCACCTGGACAGGGCGGCGACAGATACGCAGTATTTT.

The chain carries TRBV7-2 and TRBJ2-5, with 9 bases identical to TRBD1. This CDR3 has 18 amino acids. Germline V lookup: CDR1 SGHTA, CDR2 FQGNSA. V lost 0 bases and J lost 1; bases outside the gene matches: 9. Here the CDR3 reads CASSLAGQGGGGQETQYF. Here the CDR3 DNA reads TGTGCCAGCAGCTTAGCGGGACAGGGAGGTGGAGGCCAAGAGACCCAGTACTTC.

The table lists this clone with a few counts. The V gene is TRBV10-3, the J gene TRBJ1-1; 7 positions match TRBD1. The V and J ends lost 8 bases and 1 base, in that order; junction bases with no gene match: 13. Germline V gene lookup returns CDR1 ENHRY and CDR2 SYGVKD. CDR3 size: 16 residues. The DNA of the CDR3 is TGTGCCATCTTGGCGGACCGCTACAGGGGGAACACTGAAGCTTTCTTT. Residues: CAILADRYRGNTEAFF.

V usage is TRBV5-1 and J usage is TRBJ2-3; 9 bases match TRBD2. The CDR3 runs to 18 residues. With V trimmed by 0 bases and J by 7 bases, 15 bases remained unmatched. Germline V gene lookup returns CDR1 SGHRS and CDR2 YFSETQ. The CDR3 DNA sequence: TGCGCCAGCAGCTTGGACGTTGGCGGGAGGGACTTCAGGTATACGCAGTATTTT. Protein product: CASSLDVGGRDFRYTQYF.

As for this clone: Mismatch with germline at one junction end may stem from a read error. The rearrangement joins TRBV19 to TRBJ1-1; D unclear. Germline V lookup: CDR1 LNHDA, CDR2 SQIVND (reference sequence). The CDR3 is 17 amino acids. The CDR3 loop is CASSFEPRRITTFRIDF. The CDR3, as DNA: TGTGCCAGTAGTTTTGAACCTAGGCGAATAACTACCTTCAGGATCGACTTT.

V gene TRBV6-6 combines with J gene TRBJ1-3; TRBD1 might be the D (5 bases). The CDR3 totals 16 residues. Trimming pared 8 bases from V and 0 bases from J, leaving 17 bases between. CDR1 and CDR2 from the germline V gene are MNHNY and SVGAGI (reference sequence). The CDR3 coding sequence is TGTGCCAGCTTCTTAGGGACGGGACTCTCTGGAAACACCATATATTTT. This encodes CASFLGTGLSGNTIYF.

Remarks on this clone: The sample carries other DNA sequences with the same CDR3. The V gene is TRBV18, the J gene TRBJ1-1; D not resolved. The germline V gene encodes CDR1 KGHSH and CDR2 LQKENI. The ends were cut back, 2 bases at V and 3 bases at J, with 7 bases in the middle. This CDR3 has 13 residues. In nucleotides, the CDR3 is TGTGCCAGCTCACCAGGGCTTGACACTGAAGCTTTCTTT. Its protein is CASSPGLDTEAFF.

V and J are TRBV11-3 and TRBJ2-1; D is possibly TRBD2 (6 bases). Germline lookup yields CDR1 SGHNT and CDR2 YENEEA. With 1 base removed from V and 6 bases from J, the gap between germline ends came to 16 bases. The CDR3 runs to 16 residues. In DNA form, the CDR3 reads TGTGCCAGCAGCTTAGTTGGCGGGACGATCGCCAATGAGCAGTTCTTC. Encoded protein: CASSLVGGTIANEQFF.

J is TRBJ2-7 and V is TRBV19, with D maybe TRBD1 (6 bases). This CDR3 region has 16 residues. V was clipped by 1 base and J by 5 bases, with 18 bases between them. The germline CDR1 and CDR2 sequences are LNHDA and SQIVND (reference sequence). The DNA for the CDR3 is TGTGCCAGTAGTATAGTCGCGATTGGTACAGGGCACGAGCAGTACTTC. Translating it yields CASSIVAIGTGHEQYF.

This rearrangement joins TRBV7-3 to TRBJ2-2, with TRBD2 matching over 9 bases. The CDR3 is 15 residues long. Germline V gene sequence: CDR1 SGHTA, CDR2 FQGTGA. V shed 5 bases, J shed 4 bases, and the junction held 5 bases outside the gene matches. CDR3 sequence (DNA): TGTGCCAGCAGCCCCGGGACTAGCCGCACCGGGGAGCTGTTTTTT. Its translation: CASSPGTSRTGELFF.

The CDR3 sequence is CASSLDLAGRTTDTQYF. As DNA, the CDR3 is TGTGCCAGCAGTTTAGATCTAGCGGGAAGGACCACAGATACGCAGTATTTT. The J gene is TRBJ2-3, the V gene TRBV28; 9 positions agree with TRBD2. The CDR3 is 17 amino acids. Germline CDR1 and CDR2: MDHEN and SYDVKM. Losses at the gene ends were 2 bases for V and 2 bases for J; bases not matched to a gene: 8.

This CDR3 is CATPTGSTDTQYF. Written as DNA, the CDR3 is TGTGCCACCCCCACGGGGAGCACAGATACGCAGTATTTT. The chain recombines TRBV19 with TRBJ2-3; D possibly corresponds to TRBD2 (5 bases). Looked up from germline, CDR1 is LNHDA and CDR2 is SQIVND (reference sequence). The V and J ends lost 10 bases and 0 bases respectively, with 11 bases between them. The length of the CDR3 is 13 residues.

This chain connects TRBV7-3 to TRBJ2-3; D is undetermined. The V end lost 2 bases, the J end lost 1 base, and 10 bases lay between the germline ends. Germline CDR1 reads SGHTA; CDR2 reads FQGTGA. The CDR3 contains 15 residues. The CDR3 loop is CASSLQRVGTDTQYF. The CDR3 bases are TGTGCCAGCAGCTTACAACGGGTCGGCACAGATACGCAGTATTTT. The full variable domain, its missing parts supplied by reference TRBV7-3 and TRBJ2-3, is GAGVSQTPSNKVTEKGKYVELRCDPISGHTALYWYRQSLGQGPEFLIYFQGTGAADDSGLPNDRFFAVRPEGSVSTLKIQRTERGDSAVYLCASSLQRVGTDTQYFGPGTRLTVL.

The chain carries TRBV19 and TRBJ1-5, with no clear D. This CDR3 spans 15 amino acids. Trimming removed 5 bases at V and 2 bases at J, with 13 bases between. The germline V gene has CDR1 LNHDA and CDR2 SQIVND (reference sequence). The CDR3 bases are TGTGCCAGTAGTGGTGGGAATTCCCGCAATCAGCCCCAGCATTTT. Translating it yields CASSGGNSRNQPQHF.

V usage is TRBV28 and J usage is TRBJ2-5, with no clear D. TRBJ2-7 matches the DNA end more closely, so the J call is doubtful. Germline CDR1 reads MDHEN; CDR2 reads SYDVKM. The CDR3 extends over 10 amino acids. The CDR3, as DNA: TGTGCCAGCAGTTTTCCCGAGCAGTACTTC. Residues: CASSFPEQYF.